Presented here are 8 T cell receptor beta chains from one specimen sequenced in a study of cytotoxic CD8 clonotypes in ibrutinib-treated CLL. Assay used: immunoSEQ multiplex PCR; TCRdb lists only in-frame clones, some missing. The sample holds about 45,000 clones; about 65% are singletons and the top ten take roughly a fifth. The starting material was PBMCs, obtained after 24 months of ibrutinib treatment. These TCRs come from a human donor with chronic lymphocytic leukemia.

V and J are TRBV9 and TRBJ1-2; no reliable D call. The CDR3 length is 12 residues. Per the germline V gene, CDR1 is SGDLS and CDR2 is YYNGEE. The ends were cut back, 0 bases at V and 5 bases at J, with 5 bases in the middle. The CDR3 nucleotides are TGTGCCAGCAGCGTAGGAACTTATGGCTACACCTTC. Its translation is CASSVGTYGYTF.

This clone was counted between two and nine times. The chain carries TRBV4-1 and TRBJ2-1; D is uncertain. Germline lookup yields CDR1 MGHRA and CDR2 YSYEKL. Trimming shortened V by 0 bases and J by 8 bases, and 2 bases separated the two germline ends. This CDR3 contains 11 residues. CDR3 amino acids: CASSQDDEQFF. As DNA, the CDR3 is TGCGCCAGCAGCCAAGATGATGAGCAGTTCTTC.

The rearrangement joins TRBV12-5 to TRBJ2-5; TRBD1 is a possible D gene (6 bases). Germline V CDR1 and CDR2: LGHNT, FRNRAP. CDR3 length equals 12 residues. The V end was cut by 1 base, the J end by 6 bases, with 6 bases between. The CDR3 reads CASGLGGQTQYF. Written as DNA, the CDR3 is TGTGCTAGTGGTTTGGGGGGGCAGACCCAGTACTTC.

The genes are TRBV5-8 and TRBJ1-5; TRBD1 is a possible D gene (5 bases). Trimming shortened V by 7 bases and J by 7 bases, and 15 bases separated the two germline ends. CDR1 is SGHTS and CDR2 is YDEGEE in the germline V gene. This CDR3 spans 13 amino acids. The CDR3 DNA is TGTGCCAGCCGTGACCCTGGGGCCCAGCCCCAGCATTTT. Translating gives CASRDPGAQPQHF.

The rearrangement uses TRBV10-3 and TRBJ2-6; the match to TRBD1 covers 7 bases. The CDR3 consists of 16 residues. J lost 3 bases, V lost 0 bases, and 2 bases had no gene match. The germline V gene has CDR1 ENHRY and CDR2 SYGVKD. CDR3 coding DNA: TGTGCCATCAGTGAGTCCACAGGGGTTGGGGCCAACGTCCTGACTTTC. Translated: CAISESTGVGANVLTF.

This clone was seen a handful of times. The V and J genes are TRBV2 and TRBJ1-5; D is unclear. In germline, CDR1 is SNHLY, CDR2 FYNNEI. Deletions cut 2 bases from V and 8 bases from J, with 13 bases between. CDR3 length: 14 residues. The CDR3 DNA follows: TGTGCCAGCAGTGAAAATGTCTATTGGAAGCCCCAGCATTTT. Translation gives CASSENVYWKPQHF.

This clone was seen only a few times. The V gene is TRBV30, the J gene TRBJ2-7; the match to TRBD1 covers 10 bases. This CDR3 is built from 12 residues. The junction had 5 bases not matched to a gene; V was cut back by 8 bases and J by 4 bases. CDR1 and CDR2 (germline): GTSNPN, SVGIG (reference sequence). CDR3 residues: CAGDRGEYEQYF. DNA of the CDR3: TGTGCCGGGGACAGGGGCGAATACGAGCAGTACTTC.

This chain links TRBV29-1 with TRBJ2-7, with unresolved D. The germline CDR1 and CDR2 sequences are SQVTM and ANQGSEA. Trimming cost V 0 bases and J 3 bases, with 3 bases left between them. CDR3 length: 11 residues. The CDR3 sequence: CSVEDIYEQYF. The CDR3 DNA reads TGCAGCGTTGAAGATATCTACGAGCAGTACTTC.